This T cell receptor beta chain was sequenced during a study of T-cell memory formation after mild COVID-19. V was clipped by 8 bases and J by 0 bases, with 10 bases between them. The CDR3 has 13 amino acids. Using its own MiXCR run on the 5' RACE reads, TCRdb lists one record per CDR3 protein. The sample records 200,000 to 250,000 distinct CDR3 sequences, 15% being singletons. This clonotype was seen a few times. The material sequenced was PBMCs or a T cell subset sorted from them (not recorded which). This sequence originates from an adult woman who had mild COVID-19 (a few samples of this study predate the infection). Cell type and time point are not known. This chain uses TRBV12-3 or TRBV12-4 with TRBJ1-1; TRBD1 might be the D (5 bases). The CDR3 spells CASCGTLNTEAFF. CDR3 bases: TGTGCCAGCTGTGGGACCTTGAACACTGAAGCTTTCTTT.